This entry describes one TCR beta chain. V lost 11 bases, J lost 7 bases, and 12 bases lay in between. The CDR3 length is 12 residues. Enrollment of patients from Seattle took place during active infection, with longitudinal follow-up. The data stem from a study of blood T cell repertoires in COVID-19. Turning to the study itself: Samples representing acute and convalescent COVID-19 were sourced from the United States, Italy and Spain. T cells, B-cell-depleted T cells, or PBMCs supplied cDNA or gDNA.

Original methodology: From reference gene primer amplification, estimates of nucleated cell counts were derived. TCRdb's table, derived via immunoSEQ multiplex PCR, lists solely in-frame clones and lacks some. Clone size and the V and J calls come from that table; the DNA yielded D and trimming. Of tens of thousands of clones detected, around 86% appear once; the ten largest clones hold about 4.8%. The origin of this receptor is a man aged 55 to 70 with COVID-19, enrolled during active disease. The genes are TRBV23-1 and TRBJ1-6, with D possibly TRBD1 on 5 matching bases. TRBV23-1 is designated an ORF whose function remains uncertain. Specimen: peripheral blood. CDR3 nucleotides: TGCGCCCGGGGGGGGACGAATTCACCCCTCCACTTT. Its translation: CARGGTNSPLHF.